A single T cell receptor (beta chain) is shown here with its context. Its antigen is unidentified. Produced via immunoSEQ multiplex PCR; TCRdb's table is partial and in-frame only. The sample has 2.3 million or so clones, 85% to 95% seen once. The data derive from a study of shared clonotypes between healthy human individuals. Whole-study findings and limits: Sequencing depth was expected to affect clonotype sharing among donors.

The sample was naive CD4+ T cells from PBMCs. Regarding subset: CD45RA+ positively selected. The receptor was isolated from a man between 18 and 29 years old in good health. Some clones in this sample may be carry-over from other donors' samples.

CDR3 nucleotides: TGCGCCAGCAGCCAAGGGGCAGGGTGGGTGAATGAGCAGTTCTTC. Its translation: CASSQGAGWVNEQFF. The J gene is TRBJ2-1, the V gene TRBV4-3, with D perhaps TRBD1 (5 bases). Germline V gene data show CDR1 as LGHNA and CDR2 as YSLEER. This CDR3 is built from 15 residues. With 1 base removed from V and 7 bases from J, the gap between germline ends came to 14 bases.